Described below is a single T cell receptor (beta chain) sequence and its context. Its target antigen remains unknown. The input lacks base qualities; no much larger clone sits a single base away. This specimen's treatment or condition label, per the study, means: approximately nine-day PBMC culture with coronavirus spike peptide pools or control peptides (ViraFEST assay). CD4+ T cells from unexposed donors were collected before the COVID-19 pandemic (2011-2018). To expand antigen-specific T cells with peptide pools and then pick out the expanded clonotypes through TCR sequencing, the study relied on the ViraFEST assay. About 2 million PBMCs per well were cultured in IMDM with roughly 4.8% human AB serum and roughly 9.3 IU/ml IL-2, plus 10 ug/ml peptide pools. Half of the culture medium was replaced with fresh IL-2-containing medium on days 3 and 7. Once the cells had been in culture for roughly 11 days, the EasySep CD4+ T cell isolation kit was used to isolate CD4+ T cells by negative selection. As cell numbers permitted, CD4+ T cells from unexposed donors were tested for reactivity to SARS-CoV-2 S and N and to four common cold coronavirus spike pools. Ficoll-Paque Plus gradient centrifugation was used to isolate PBMCs from whole blood, and the isolated PBMCs were then either used fresh or cryopreserved at -140C. Culture conditions were generally each tested in triplicate wells. The leukapheresis product for the unexposed donors was obtained through commercial purchase.

The germline V gene encodes CDR1 DFQATT and CDR2 SNEGSKA (reference sequence). Including cysteine and phenylalanine, the CDR3 has 14 amino acids. The only DNA kept is the CDR3, 42 bases in frame from the first base. Trimming accounts for 7 bases at V and 5 bases at J, while the number of junction bases matched to no gene is 10. The data derive from a study of vaccination and CD4 T cells after COVID-19 (dated by TCRdb to 2022 to 2024). A note on the overall study: Six males and four females were included in the convalescent cohort, with two Hispanic individuals, seven Caucasians, two Asians and one multiracial person represented. The time from the second vaccine dose to post-vaccine blood sampling had a median of roughly 77 days and ranged from about 12 to 250 days. In an earlier paper using these donors, memory CD4+ T cell crossreactivity between SARS-CoV-2 and common cold coronavirus spike proteins was assessed at the TCR clonotype level. Control cultures used a CEFX viral epitope pool as positive control, an HIV-1 Nef peptide pool as negative control, or no peptide. For stimulating the cultures, overlapping spike peptide pools were used, derived from SARS-CoV-2 as well as from the common cold coronaviruses HCoV-NL63, HCoV-OC43 and HCoV-229E. Post-COVID blood samples were collected from convalescent patients a median of roughly 100 days after diagnosis, with a range of roughly 35 to 180 days. In roughly eleven COVID-19 convalescent patients and a handful of infection-naive healthy vaccine recipients, the spike-specific CD4+ TCR repertoire before mRNA vaccination was compared with the repertoire after mRNA vaccination. Participants got two doses of the Pfizer-BioNTech BNT162b2 vaccine (n=8) or two doses of the Moderna mRNA-1273 vaccine (n=2). The paper as a whole reports these results and caveats: The study included relatively few convalescent patients and did not analyze early timepoints after natural infection. Of the vaccine-specific clones in convalescent patients, 304 of 307, or nearly all, reacted only to SARS-CoV-2 spike and did not cross-react with common cold coronaviruses. In convalescent patients, a median around 89% of post-vaccine SARS-CoV-2-reactive clones were detected only after vaccination, suggesting vaccine-specific priming. The median number of SARS-CoV-2-reactive clonotypes rose from approximately 20 after infection to 38 after vaccination, but the change was not significant.

The library was prepared using PCR. DNA from cultured CD4+ T cells was subjected to TCR sequencing with the Oncomine TCR Beta short-read assay at the Johns Hopkins FTIC core. The QIAamp micro DNA kit was used to extract genomic DNA from the cultured CD4+ T cells. Oncomine TCR Beta libraries from cultured CD4+ T cells were pooled with unique dual indexes and sequenced on an Illumina iSeq 100. Turning to the authors' computational methods: Non-productive sequences were removed, and CDR3s that did not start with C, did not end with F or W, or were shorter than 7 amino acids were discarded. Antigen-specific clonotypes were identified using the MANAFEST web application through comparison of peptide-stimulated wells with reference and other culture wells. An FDR below 0.05, an odds ratio above 5, and a productive frequency above 0.1% in at least two of three replicate wells were required for clones to be considered positive. Clonotypes that were significantly expanded in both SARS-CoV-2 spike wells and at least one common cold coronavirus spike condition were defined as cross-reactive. Levenshtein distances (stringdist) and unrooted phylogenetic trees (ape) in R version 3.6.1 were used to assess CDR3 homology. TCRdb trimmed the raw reads at Q25, called clones with MiXCR and kept productive beta chains. Duplicate CDR3 protein sequences are folded into a single record with the most common DNA and genes. The V and J calls and clone size are TCRdb's, not the authors'. In this sample the table shows 8,000 to 9,000 distinct CDR3 sequences, 40% to 50% of which occur a single time. 15% to 20% of the sample goes to the ten largest clones.

This clonotype originated in a human donor in good health. Sequences were obtained from CD4+ T cells from blood, cultured in vitro. The rearranged chain carries TRBV20-1 and TRBJ2-1, and TRBD2 aligns with 8 junction nucleotides. The DNA reads TGCAGTGTCAAAAAGCCGGGACTAGACAATGAGCAGTTCTTC. Its protein product is CSVKKPGLDNEQFF.